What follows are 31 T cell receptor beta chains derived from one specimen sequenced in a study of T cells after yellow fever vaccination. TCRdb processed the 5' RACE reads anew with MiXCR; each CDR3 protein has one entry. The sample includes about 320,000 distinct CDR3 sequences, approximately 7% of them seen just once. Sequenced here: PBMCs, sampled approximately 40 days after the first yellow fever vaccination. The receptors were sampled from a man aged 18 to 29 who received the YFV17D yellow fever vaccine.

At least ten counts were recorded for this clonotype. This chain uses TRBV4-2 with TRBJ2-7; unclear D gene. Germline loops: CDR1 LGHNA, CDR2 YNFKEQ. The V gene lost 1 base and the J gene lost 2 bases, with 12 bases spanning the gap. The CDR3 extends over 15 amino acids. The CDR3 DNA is TGTGCCAGCAGCCAAGGCGCCCCGGTCCCCTACGAGCAGTACTTC. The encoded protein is CASSQGAPVPYEQYF.

CDR3 sequence (DNA): TGTGCCAGCAGCCGAAACGATCAGCCCCAGCATTTT. Protein product: CASSRNDQPQHF. The rearrangement joins TRBV7-9 to TRBJ1-5, with D uncertain. Between the trimmed V and J ends, which lost 5 bases and 5 bases, there was a span of 7 bases. Germline loops: CDR1 SEHNR, CDR2 FQNEAQ (reference sequence). This CDR3 region has 12 residues.

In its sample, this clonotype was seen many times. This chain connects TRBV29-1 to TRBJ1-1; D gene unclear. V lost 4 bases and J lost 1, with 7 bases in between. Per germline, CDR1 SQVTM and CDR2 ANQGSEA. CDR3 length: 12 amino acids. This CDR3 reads CSVGHTNTEAFF. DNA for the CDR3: TGCAGCGTTGGACACACGAACACTGAAGCTTTCTTT.

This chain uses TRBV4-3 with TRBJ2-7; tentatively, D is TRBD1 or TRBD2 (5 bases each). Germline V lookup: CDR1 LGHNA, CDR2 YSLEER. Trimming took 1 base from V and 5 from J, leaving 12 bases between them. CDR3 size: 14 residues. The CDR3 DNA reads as TGCGCCAGCAGCCAAGGGGGGTATAGCGACGAGCAGTACTTC. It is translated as CASSQGGYSDEQYF.

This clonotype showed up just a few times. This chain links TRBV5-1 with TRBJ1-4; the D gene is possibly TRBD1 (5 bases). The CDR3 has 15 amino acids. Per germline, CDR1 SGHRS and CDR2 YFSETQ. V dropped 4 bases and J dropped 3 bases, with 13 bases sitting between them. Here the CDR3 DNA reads TGCGCCAGCAGCGGTGAGGGGATCGCTAATGAAAAACTGTTTTTT. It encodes CASSGEGIANEKLFF.

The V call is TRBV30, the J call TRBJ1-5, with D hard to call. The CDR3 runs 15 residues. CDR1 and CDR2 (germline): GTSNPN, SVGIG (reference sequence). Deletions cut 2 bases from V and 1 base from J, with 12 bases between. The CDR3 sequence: CAWSSYGESNQPQHF. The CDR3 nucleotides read TGTGCCTGGAGTTCCTACGGGGAAAGCAATCAGCCCCAGCATTTT. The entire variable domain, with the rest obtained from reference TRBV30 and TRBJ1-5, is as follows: SQTIHQWPATLVQPVGSPLSLECTVEGTSNPNLYWYRQAAGRGLQLLFYSVGIGQISSEVPQNLSASRPQDRQFILSSKKLLLSDSGFYLCAWSSYGESNQPQHFGDGTRLSIL.

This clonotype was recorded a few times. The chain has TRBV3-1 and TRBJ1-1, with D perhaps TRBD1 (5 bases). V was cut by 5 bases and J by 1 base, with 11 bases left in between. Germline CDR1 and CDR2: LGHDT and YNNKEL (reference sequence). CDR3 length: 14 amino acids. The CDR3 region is CASSYKTENTEAFF. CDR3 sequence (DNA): TGTGCCAGCAGCTATAAGACAGAGAACACTGAAGCTTTCTTT.

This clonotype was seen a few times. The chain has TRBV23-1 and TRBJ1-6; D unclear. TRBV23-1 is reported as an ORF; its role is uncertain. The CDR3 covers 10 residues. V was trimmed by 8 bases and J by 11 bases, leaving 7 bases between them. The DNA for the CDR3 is TGCGCCAGCCATCTGACACCCCTCCACTTT. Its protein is CASHLTPLHF.

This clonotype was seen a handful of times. CDR3 nucleotide sequence: TGTGCCACCAGCACTGCGAGGGGAAACTCCTACGAGCAGTACTTC. This gives the protein CATSTARGNSYEQYF. The gene calls are TRBV15 and TRBJ2-7; D may correspond to TRBD1 or TRBD2 (5 bases each). Germline-derived CDR1 and CDR2 are LNHNV and YYDKDF (reference sequence). The CDR3 contains 15 residues. The V end was cut by 4 bases, the J end by 0 bases, with 13 bases between.

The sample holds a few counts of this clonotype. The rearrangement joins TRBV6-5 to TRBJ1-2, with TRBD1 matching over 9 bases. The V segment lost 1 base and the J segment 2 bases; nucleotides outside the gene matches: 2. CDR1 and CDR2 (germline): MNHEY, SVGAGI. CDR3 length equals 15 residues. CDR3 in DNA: TGTGCCAGCAGTTACTGGGGACAGGGAAACTATGGCTACACCTTC. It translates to CASSYWGQGNYGYTF.

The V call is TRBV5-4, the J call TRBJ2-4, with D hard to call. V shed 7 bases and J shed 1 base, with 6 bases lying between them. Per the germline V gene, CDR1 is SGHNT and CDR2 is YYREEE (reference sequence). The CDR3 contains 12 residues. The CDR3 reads CASSQAKNIQYF. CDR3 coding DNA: TGTGCCAGCTCCCAGGCCAAAAACATTCAGTACTTC.

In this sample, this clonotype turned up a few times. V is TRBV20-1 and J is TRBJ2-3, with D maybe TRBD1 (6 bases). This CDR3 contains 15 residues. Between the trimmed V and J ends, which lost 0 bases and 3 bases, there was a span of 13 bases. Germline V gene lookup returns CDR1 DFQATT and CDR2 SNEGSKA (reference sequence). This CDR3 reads CSARDEQGATDTQYF. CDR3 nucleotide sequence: TGCAGTGCTAGAGATGAACAGGGAGCAACAGATACGCAGTATTTT.

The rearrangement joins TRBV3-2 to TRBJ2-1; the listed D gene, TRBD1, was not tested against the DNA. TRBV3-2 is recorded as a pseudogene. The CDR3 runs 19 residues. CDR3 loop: CACSQDIRETSEFYNEQFF. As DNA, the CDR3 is TGTGCCTGCTCCCAAGATATCAGGGAGACTAGCGAGTTCTACAATGAGCAGTTCTTC.

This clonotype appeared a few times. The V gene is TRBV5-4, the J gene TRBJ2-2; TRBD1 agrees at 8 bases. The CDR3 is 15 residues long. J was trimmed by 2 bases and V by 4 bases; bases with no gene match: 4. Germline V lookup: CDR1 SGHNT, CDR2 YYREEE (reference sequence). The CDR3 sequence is CASSGTGTNTGELFF. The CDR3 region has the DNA TGTGCCAGCAGCGGGACAGGAACAAACACCGGGGAGCTGTTTTTT.

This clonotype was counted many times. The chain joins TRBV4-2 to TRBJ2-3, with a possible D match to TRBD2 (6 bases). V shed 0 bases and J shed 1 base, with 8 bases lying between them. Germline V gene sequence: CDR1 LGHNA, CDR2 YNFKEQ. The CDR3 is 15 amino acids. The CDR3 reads CASSQEPSGTDTQYF. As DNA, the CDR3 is TGTGCCAGCAGCCAAGAACCTAGCGGCACAGATACGCAGTATTTT.

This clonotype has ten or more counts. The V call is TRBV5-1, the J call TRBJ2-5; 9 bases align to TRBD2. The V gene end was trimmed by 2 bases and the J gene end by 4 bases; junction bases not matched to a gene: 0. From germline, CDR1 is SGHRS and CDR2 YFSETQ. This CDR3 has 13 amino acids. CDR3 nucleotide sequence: TGCGCCAGCAGCTTTAGCGGGGGAGAGACCCAGTACTTC. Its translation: CASSFSGGETQYF.

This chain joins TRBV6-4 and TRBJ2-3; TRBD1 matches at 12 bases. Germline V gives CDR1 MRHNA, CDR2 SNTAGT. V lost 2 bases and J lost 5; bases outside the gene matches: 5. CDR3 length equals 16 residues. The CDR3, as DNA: TGTGCCAGCAGTGACGGGACAGGGGGCGCGGGAGATACGCAGTATTTT. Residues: CASSDGTGGAGDTQYF.

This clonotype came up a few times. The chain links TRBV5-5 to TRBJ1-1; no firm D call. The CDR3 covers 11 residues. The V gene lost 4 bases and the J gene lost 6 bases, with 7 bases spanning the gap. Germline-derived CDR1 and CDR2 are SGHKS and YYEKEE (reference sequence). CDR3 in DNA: TGTGCCAGCAGCGATAGCGCTGAAGCTTTCTTT. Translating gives CASSDSAEAFF.

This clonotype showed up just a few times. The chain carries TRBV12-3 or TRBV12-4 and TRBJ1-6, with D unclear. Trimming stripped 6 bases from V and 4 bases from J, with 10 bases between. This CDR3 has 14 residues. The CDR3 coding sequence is TGTGCCAGCAGCCCAGACATTTATAATTCACCCCTCCACTTT. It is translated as CASSPDIYNSPLHF.

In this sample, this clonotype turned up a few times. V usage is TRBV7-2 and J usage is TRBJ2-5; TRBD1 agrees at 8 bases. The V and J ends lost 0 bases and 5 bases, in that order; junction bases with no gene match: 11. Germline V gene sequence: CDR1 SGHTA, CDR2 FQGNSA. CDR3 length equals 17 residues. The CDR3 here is CASSLANPGRGLETQYF. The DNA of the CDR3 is TGTGCCAGCAGCTTAGCCAATCCGGGCAGGGGGCTTGAGACCCAGTACTTC.

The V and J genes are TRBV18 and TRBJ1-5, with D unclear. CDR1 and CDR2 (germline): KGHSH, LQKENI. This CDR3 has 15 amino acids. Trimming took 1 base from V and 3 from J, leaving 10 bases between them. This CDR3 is CASSPLGRNNQPQHF. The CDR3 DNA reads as TGTGCCAGCTCACCACTCGGACGGAACAATCAGCCCCAGCATTTT.

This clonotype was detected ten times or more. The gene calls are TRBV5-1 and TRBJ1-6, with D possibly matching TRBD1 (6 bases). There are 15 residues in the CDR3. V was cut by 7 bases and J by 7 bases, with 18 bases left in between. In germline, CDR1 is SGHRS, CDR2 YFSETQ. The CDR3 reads CASAPSAGGNSPLHF. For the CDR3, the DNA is TGCGCCAGCGCGCCATCAGCCGGGGGCAATTCACCCCTCCACTTT.

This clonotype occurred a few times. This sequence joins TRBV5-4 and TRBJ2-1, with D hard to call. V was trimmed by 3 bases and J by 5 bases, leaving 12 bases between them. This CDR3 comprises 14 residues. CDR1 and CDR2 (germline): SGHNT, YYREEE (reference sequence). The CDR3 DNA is TGTGCCAGCAGCTCTGGGTCTGGACACAATGAGCAGTTCTTC. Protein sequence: CASSSGSGHNEQFF.

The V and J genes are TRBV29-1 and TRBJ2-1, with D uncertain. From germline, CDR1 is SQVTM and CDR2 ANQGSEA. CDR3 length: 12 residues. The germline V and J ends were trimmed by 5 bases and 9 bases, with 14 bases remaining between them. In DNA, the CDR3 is TGCAGCGTTTGGGATTCCGTTGGTGAGCAGTTCTTC. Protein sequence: CSVWDSVGEQFF.

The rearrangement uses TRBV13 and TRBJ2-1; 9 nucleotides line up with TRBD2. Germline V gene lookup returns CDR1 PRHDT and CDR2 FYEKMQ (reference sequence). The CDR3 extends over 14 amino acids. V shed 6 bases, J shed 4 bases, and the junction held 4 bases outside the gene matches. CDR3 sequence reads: CASSSLAGYNEQFF. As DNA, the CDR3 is TGTGCCAGCAGTTCCCTAGCGGGGTACAATGAGCAGTTCTTC.

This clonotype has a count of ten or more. In DNA, the CDR3 is TGTGCCAGCACCACCATAGGCCCCGGGCAGCCCCAGCATTTT. Translation gives CASTTIGPGQPQHF. The gene calls are TRBV12-3 or TRBV12-4 and TRBJ1-5; D remains unclear. V was shortened by 7 bases and J by 7 bases, with 17 bases between the two germline ends. The CDR3 has 14 residues.

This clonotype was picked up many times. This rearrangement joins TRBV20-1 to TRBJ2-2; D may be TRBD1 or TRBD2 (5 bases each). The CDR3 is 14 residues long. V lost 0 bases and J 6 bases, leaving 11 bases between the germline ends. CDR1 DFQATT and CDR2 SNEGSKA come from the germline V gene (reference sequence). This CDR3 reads CSARDLGTAGELFF. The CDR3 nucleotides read TGCAGTGCTAGAGATCTGGGGACCGCCGGGGAGCTGTTTTTT.

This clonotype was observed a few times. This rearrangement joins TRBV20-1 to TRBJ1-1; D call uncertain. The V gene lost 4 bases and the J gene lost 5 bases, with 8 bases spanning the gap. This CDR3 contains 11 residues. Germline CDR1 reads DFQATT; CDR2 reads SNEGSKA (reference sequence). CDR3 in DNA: TGCAGTGCTACCGCGGGTACTGAAGCTTTCTTT. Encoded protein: CSATAGTEAFF.

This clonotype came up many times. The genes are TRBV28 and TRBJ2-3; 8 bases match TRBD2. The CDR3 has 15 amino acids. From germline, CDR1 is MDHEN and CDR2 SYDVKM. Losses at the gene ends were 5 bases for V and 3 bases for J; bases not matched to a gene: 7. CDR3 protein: CASSTSGSGTDTQYF. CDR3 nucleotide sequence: TGTGCCAGCAGTACTAGCGGATCAGGGACAGATACGCAGTATTTT.

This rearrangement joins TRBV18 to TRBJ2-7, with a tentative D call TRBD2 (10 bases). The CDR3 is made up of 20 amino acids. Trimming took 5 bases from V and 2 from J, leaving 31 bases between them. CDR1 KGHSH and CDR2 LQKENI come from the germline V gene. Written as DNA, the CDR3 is TGTGCCAGCTCAGCGACAGGGGGTGGGCTAGCGGGGGCCCAGCCCTACGAGCAGTACTTC. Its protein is CASSATGGGLAGAQPYEQYF.

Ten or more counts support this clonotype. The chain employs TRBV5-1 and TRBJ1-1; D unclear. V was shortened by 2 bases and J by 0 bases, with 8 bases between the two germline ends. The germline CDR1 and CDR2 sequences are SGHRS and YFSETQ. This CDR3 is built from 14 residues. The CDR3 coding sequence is TGCGCCAGCAGCTTTCTGGAGATGAACACTGAAGCTTTCTTT. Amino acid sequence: CASSFLEMNTEAFF.